This T cell receptor beta chain was observed in a study of blood T cell repertoires in COVID-19. In the study overall: Acute and convalescent COVID-19 samples came from the United States, Italy and Spain. T cells, B-cell-depleted T cells, or PBMCs supplied cDNA or gDNA.

Authors' methods: Reference gene primer amplification gave estimated nucleated cell counts. Here immunoSEQ multiplex PCR was the method, and the copy in TCRdb shows in-frame clones only, minus some. D and trimming come from the DNA, and the V and J calls and clone size come from that table. The data contain some 85,000 clones, about three quarters of them singletons. Trimming cost V 5 bases and J 8 bases; bases outside gene matches: 11. The CDR3 consists of 14 residues. CDR1 and CDR2 (germline): SGHVS, FQNEAQ. The gene calls are TRBV7-8 and TRBJ2-5, with 7 bases aligning to TRBD1. The receptor comes from a human donor in a cohort sampled during active COVID-19. The material sequenced was peripheral blood. CDR3 nucleotides: TGTGCCAGCAGCCGGGGACAGACAGAGAGAACCCAGTACTTC. The encoded protein is CASSRGQTERTQYF.